The present T cell receptor (beta chain) was sequenced within a study of blood T cell repertoires in COVID-19. Study as a whole: Researchers got acute and convalescent COVID-19 samples from the United States, Italy and Spain. PBMCs, B-cell-depleted T cells, or T cells provided the cDNA or gDNA that made up the material.

CDR1 is LNHDA, CDR2 SQIVND, per germline (reference sequence). The V end lost 3 bases, the J end lost 0 bases, and 5 bases lay between the germline ends. The CDR3 has 14 amino acids. As handled by the study authors: Estimation of nucleated cell counts was performed using reference gene primer amplification. Profiled with immunoSEQ multiplex PCR; TCRdb holds only in-frame clones, not every one. The V and J calls and clone size are taken from that table; D and trimming were inferred from the DNA. Of approximately 280,000 clones listed, under 90% are singletons. The chain links TRBV19 to TRBJ1-4; D is ambiguous. The TCR was taken from a man in his fifties or sixties with acute or convalescent COVID-19. Sequencing input: peripheral blood. The CDR3 bases are TGTGCCAGTAGTATCCTTGCAACTAATGAAAAACTGTTTTTT. Its protein is CASSILATNEKLFF.